This record covers a single T cell receptor (beta chain). The antigen remains undetermined. The data were obtained in a study of OX40 agonist ivuxolimab in advanced cancers. For the study at large: Patient treatment consisted of intravenous ivuxolimab administration every 2 weeks at 0.01 to 10 mg/kg. Patients achieving partial responses numbered three: one hepatocellular carcinoma case and two cutaneous melanoma cases. Broader study findings: At 0.1 to 3.0 mg/kg and by week 6, CD4+ and CD8+ T cells in the blood had expanded clonally.

The V end was cut by 7 bases, the J end by 6 bases, with 14 bases between. CDR1 is SGHRS and CDR2 is YFSETQ in the germline V gene. The CDR3 covers 13 residues. Produced via immunoSEQ multiplex PCR; TCRdb's table is partial and in-frame only. The sample consists of around 76,000 clones, about 82% of them appearing once. The starting material was CD4+ or CD8+ T cells sorted from blood, obtained in a trial of the OX40 agonist ivuxolimab. J is TRBJ2-1 and V is TRBV5-1; unclear D gene. This clonotype was sampled from an adult with an advanced solid tumor such as melanoma, head and neck, liver or kidney cancer. Here the CDR3 DNA reads TGCGCCAGCTTAGACATAAATATCAATGAGCAGTTCTTC. Encoded protein: CASLDININEQFF.